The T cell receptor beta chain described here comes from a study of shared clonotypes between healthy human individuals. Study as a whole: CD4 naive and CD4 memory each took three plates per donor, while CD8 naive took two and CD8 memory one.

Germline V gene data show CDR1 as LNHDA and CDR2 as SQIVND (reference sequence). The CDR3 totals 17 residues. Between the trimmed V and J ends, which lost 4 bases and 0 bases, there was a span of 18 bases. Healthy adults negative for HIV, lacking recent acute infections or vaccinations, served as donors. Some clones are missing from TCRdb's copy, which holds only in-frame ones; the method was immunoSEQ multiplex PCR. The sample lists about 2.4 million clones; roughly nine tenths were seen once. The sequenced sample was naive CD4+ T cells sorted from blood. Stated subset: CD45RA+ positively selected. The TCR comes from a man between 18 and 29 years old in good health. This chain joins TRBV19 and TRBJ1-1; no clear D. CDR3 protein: CASSRTANLHLNTEAFF. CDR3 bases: TGTGCCAGTAGTAGGACCGCCAATCTTCATTTGAACACTGAAGCTTTCTTT. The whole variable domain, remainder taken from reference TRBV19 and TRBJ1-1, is DGGITQSPKYLFRKEGQNVTLSCEQNLNHDAMYWYRQDPGQGLRLIYYSQIVNDFQKGDIAEGYSVSREKKESFPLTVTSAQKNPTAFYLCASSRTANLHLNTEAFFGQGTRLTVV.